The rows below give T cell receptor beta chains drawn from one sample of a study of blood T cell repertoires in COVID-19. This table comes from immunoSEQ multiplex PCR, and its TCRdb copy is limited to in-frame clones, with some not included. Altogether over 40,000 clones are present, around 80% being singletons, with the ten largest covering 7.5% to 8.5%. Sequenced input: peripheral blood. The receptor set was obtained from a human donor in a cohort sampled during active COVID-19. Both conserved end residues are part of each CDR3. A D gene is named only where the DNA matches it firmly. For some rows the clone size is stated as once, few or many, or as a class when expanded; others skip it.

>-|TRBV4-3|TRBJ1-1|few
CASSQAGNTEAFF
TGCGCCAGCAGCCAAGCGGGGAACACTGAAGCTTTCTTT
>-|TRBV7-8|TRBJ1-3|-
CASTTGLHSGNTIYF
TGTGCCAGCACCACAGGTCTCCACTCTGGAAACACCATATATTTT
>-|TRBV5-6|TRBJ2-2|-
CASRMFGGVSTGELFF
TGTGCCAGCAGGATGTTTGGGGGCGTCAGCACCGGGGAGCTGTTTTTT
>-|TRBV29-1|TRBJ2-5|-
CSVEQENVETQYF
TGCAGCGTTGAACAGGAAAACGTAGAGACCCAGTACTTC
>TRBD1|TRBV28|TRBJ1-6|-
CASSSGQGSPLHF
TGTGCCAGCAGTTCCGGACAGGGATCACCCCTCCACTTT
>-|TRBV28|TRBJ1-1|-
CASSPRGGGNTEAFF
TGTGCCAGCAGTCCCCGGGGAGGCGGGAACACTGAAGCTTTCTTT
>TRBD1|TRBV5-1|TRBJ2-1|-
CASSFKGQGDNEQFF
TGCGCCAGCAGCTTCAAGGGACAGGGGGACAATGAGCAGTTCTTC
>-|TRBV7-9|TRBJ1-3|-
CASSFVTGGGNTIYF
TGTGCCAGCAGCTTCGTAACGGGGGGCGGAAACACCATATATTTT
>TRBD2|TRBV4-2|TRBJ2-5|-
CASSQGGLAGGGGETQYF
TGTGCCAGCAGCCAAGGGGGACTAGCGGGAGGAGGGGGAGAGACCCAGTACTTC
>-|TRBV5-4|TRBJ1-3|once
CASSPGTHSGNTIYF
TGTGCCAGCAGTCCCGGGACACACTCTGGAAACACCATATATTTT
>TRBD1|TRBV5-1|TRBJ1-1|-
CASSPQPGGFEAFF
TGCGCCAGCAGCCCTCAGCCAGGGGGCTTTGAAGCTTTCTTT
>TRBD2|TRBV11-2|TRBJ2-1|-
CAIRPGLGGNEQFF
TGTGCCATCAGGCCGGGACTAGGGGGGAATGAGCAGTTCTTC
>-|TRBV7-3|TRBJ1-3|-
CASSLAGVGNTIYF
TGTGCCAGCAGCTTAGCCGGGGTGGGAAACACCATATATTTT
>-|TRBV7-2|TRBJ1-1|once
CASSSPSTADRLDTEAFF
TGTGCCAGCAGCTCCCCCAGCACAGCCGATCGCTTGGACACTGAAGCTTTCTTT
>-|TRBV28|TRBJ1-3|once
CASSSQGLSGNTIYF
TGTGCCAGCAGTTCACAGGGTCTCAGTGGAAACACCATATATTTT
>-|TRBV2|TRBJ1-3|-
CASGASSGNTIYF
TGTGCCAGCGGGGCAAGCTCTGGAAACACCATATATTTT
>-|TRBV3-1/TRBV3-2|TRBJ2-1|-
CASSQASPPNRSYNEQFF
TGTGCCAGCAGCCAAGCGTCCCCACCGAACCGGTCCTACAATGAGCAGTTCTTC
>TRBD1|TRBV2|TRBJ1-5|-
CASSEAGQGNQPQHF
TGTGCCAGCAGTGAAGCGGGACAGGGCAATCAGCCCCAGCATTTT
>TRBD1|TRBV7-8|TRBJ1-1|-
CASSPWTGQNTEAFF
TGTGCCAGCAGCCCTTGGACAGGCCAAAACACTGAAGCTTTCTTT
>TRBD2|TRBV28|TRBJ2-5|-
CASSTSGRGKTQYF
TGTGCCAGCAGTACTAGCGGGAGAGGAAAGACCCAGTACTTC
>-|TRBV5-1|TRBJ1-1|-
CASSPRDMNTEAFF
TGCGCCAGCAGCCCCCGGGATATGAACACTGAAGCTTTCTTT
>TRBD1|TRBV7-2|TRBJ2-5|-
CASGQTGVRRETQYF
TGTGCCAGCGGTCAGACAGGGGTGAGGAGAGAGACCCAGTACTTC
>-|TRBV19|TRBJ2-5|-
CASSGWTQETQYF
TGTGCCAGTAGTGGTTGGACTCAAGAGACCCAGTACTTC
>-|TRBV6-5|TRBJ2-1|-
CASTRVRDNEQFF
TGTGCCAGCACCCGAGTGAGGGACAATGAGCAGTTCTTC
>TRBD1|TRBV19|TRBJ2-1|-
CASRIGTGGYNEQFF
TGTGCCAGTAGGATAGGGACAGGGGGCTACAATGAGCAGTTCTTC
>TRBD1|TRBV11-3|TRBJ2-1|-
CASSLGAGGSHNEQFF
TGTGCCAGCAGCTTAGGCGCAGGGGGTTCCCACAATGAGCAGTTCTTC
>TRBD2|TRBV2|TRBJ2-1|-
CASSGRTRGSYNEQFF
TGTGCCAGCAGTGGTCGGACTAGGGGCTCCTACAATGAGCAGTTCTTC